The next 14 T cell receptor beta chains were all read from a single sample in a study of early T cells in non-severe SARS-CoV-2 infection (dated by TCRdb to the early 2020s). The method was 5' RACE. These reads were obtained on a NextSeq 500. The public reads were quality trimmed at Q25 with fastp and then assembled into clones with MiXCR by TCRdb, keeping productive beta chains. CDR3 protein duplicates are merged, each entry listing the most common genes and DNA. This sample lists tens of thousands of distinct CDR3 sequences; 14% to 15% were detected once. The top ten clonotypes cover less than 0.6% of the sample. The sequenced sample consisted of whole blood. The receptors were gathered from an adult who was a healthcare worker with PCR-confirmed SARS-CoV-2 infection or an uninfected control (not recorded which).

The genes are TRBV9 and TRBJ2-5; D is possibly TRBD2 (5 bases). Germline V CDR1 and CDR2: SGDLS, YYNGEE. The CDR3 totals 15 residues. V lost 6 bases and J 5 bases, leaving 20 bases between the germline ends. CDR3 coding DNA: TGTGCCAGCACCCCTAGCTGGGCAGCGAGGGAGACCCAGTACTTC. Translating it yields CASTPSWAARETQYF.

This clonotype was observed a handful of times. The chain joins TRBV4-2 to TRBJ1-2, with D perhaps TRBD1 (5 bases). Per germline, CDR1 LGHNA and CDR2 YNFKEQ. The CDR3 is 16 residues long. The V gene lost 0 bases and the J gene lost 4 bases, with 15 bases spanning the gap. CDR3 in DNA: TGTGCCAGCAGCCAAGATTCGGGGCGGCTAGCCTATGGCTACACCTTC. The encoded protein is CASSQDSGRLAYGYTF.

V and J are TRBV20-1 and TRBJ1-1; D perhaps matches TRBD1 (5 bases). The CDR3 runs 13 residues. The V and J ends lost 3 bases and 0 bases respectively, with 8 bases between them. Germline values: CDR1 DFQATT, CDR2 SNEGSKA (reference sequence). CDR3 sequence (DNA): TGCAGTGCTAGCCCGGGACTGAACACTGAAGCTTTCTTT. This gives the protein CSASPGLNTEAFF.

This clonotype was detected many times. The V and J genes are TRBV21-1 and TRBJ2-4. TRBV21-1 is labeled a pseudogene. This CDR3 is built from 12 residues. CDR3 in DNA: TGTGCCAGCAACTATACCAAAAACATTCAGTACTTC. This gives the protein CASNYTKNIQYF.

This chain joins TRBV6-1 and TRBJ1-5; D is uncertain. The CDR3 loop spans 13 amino acids. V was trimmed by 4 bases and J by 5 bases, leaving 9 bases between them. Germline V gene data show CDR1 as MNHNS and CDR2 as SASEGT. For the CDR3, the DNA is TGTGCCAGCAGTGTCGCCGGGGATCAGCCCCAGCATTTT. It translates to CASSVAGDQPQHF.

This clonotype was seen only a few times. This chain links TRBV5-4 with TRBJ2-3; D not certain. In germline, CDR1 is SGHNT, CDR2 YYREEE (reference sequence). Trimming pared 0 bases from V and 0 bases from J, leaving 8 bases between. CDR3 size: 15 residues. The CDR3 coding sequence is TGTGCCAGCAGCTTGGACACTCTTAGCACAGATACGCAGTATTTT. It codes for CASSLDTLSTDTQYF.

The J gene is TRBJ1-4, the V gene TRBV5-1; possible D gene TRBD1, 6 bases. Germline CDR1 SGHRS, CDR2 YFSETQ. CDR3 length: 16 residues. V was pared by 0 bases and J by 3 bases, with 12 bases between. CDR3 region: CASSLVGGLANEKLFF. The CDR3 DNA reads TGCGCCAGCAGCTTGGTCGGGGGCCTGGCTAATGAAAAACTGTTTTTT.

The chain carries TRBV7-9 and TRBJ2-5; 9 nucleotides agree with TRBD1. Germline V gene sequence: CDR1 SEHNR, CDR2 FQNEAQ (reference sequence). V lost 3 bases, J lost 1 base, and 3 bases stayed unmatched. The CDR3 length is 15 residues. Written as DNA, the CDR3 is TGTGCCAGCAGCTTTGTGGACAGGGGCCAAGAGACCCAGTACTTC. Translated: CASSFVDRGQETQYF.

This clonotype showed up just a few times. The genes are TRBV19 and TRBJ2-5; D is undetermined. Germline V gene sequence: CDR1 LNHDA, CDR2 SQIVND (reference sequence). The CDR3 is 13 amino acids. The V end was cut by 5 bases, the J end by 1 base, with 8 bases between. CDR3 amino acids: CASSGSSQETQYF. The CDR3 DNA sequence: TGTGCCAGTAGTGGCAGTAGCCAAGAGACCCAGTACTTC.

This sequence joins TRBV2 and TRBJ2-5, with 10 bases matching TRBD2. Germline CDR1 SNHLY, CDR2 FYNNEI. Unmatched junction bases numbered 7, after V lost 2 bases and J lost 4 bases. The CDR3 runs 16 residues. For the CDR3, the DNA is TGTGCCAGCAGTGAAAGGCTAGCGGGAGCTAGAGAGACCCAGTACTTC. Its translation is CASSERLAGARETQYF.

The sample holds a few counts of this clonotype. The V gene is TRBV5-1, the J gene TRBJ2-5; no clear D. Germline V CDR1 and CDR2: SGHRS, YFSETQ. The CDR3 covers 14 residues. Trimming cost V 6 bases and J 3 bases, with 15 bases left between them. In DNA, the CDR3 is TGCGCCAGCACCGATTACCCTGGGAAAGAGACCCAGTACTTC. It codes for CASTDYPGKETQYF.

J is TRBJ1-1 and V is TRBV6-1; D not certain. Germline-derived CDR1 and CDR2 are MNHNS and SASEGT. V dropped 2 bases and J dropped 9 bases, with 10 bases sitting between them. The CDR3 spans 12 residues. The chain's CDR3 is CASSEIGQKAFF. Here the CDR3 DNA reads TGTGCCAGCAGTGAAATTGGGCAAAAAGCTTTCTTT.

This rearrangement joins TRBV6-1 to TRBJ1-2, with D unresolved. The length of the CDR3 is 14 residues. V was trimmed by 4 bases and J by 0 bases, leaving 9 bases between them. Germline loops: CDR1 MNHNS, CDR2 SASEGT. CDR3 DNA sequence: TGTGCCAGCAGTGCGACGGCAGCTAACTATGGCTACACCTTC. The encoded protein is CASSATAANYGYTF.

The V call is TRBV6-1, the J call TRBJ2-5; 8 bases agree with TRBD1. Germline V gene lookup returns CDR1 MNHNS and CDR2 SASEGT. The length of the CDR3 is 16 residues. J was trimmed by 4 bases and V by 7 bases; bases with no gene match: 14. In DNA, the CDR3 is TGTGCCAGCACCGAATGGGACAGGAGAGTCCGAGAGACCCAGTACTTC. Translation gives CASTEWDRRVRETQYF.